Sequencing of this T cell receptor beta chain was carried out in a study of T cell changes during pregnancy in multiple sclerosis. Libraries were prepared by immunoSEQ multiplex PCR; TCRdb keeps only in-frame clonotypes and omits some of them. This table holds nearly 80,000 clones, around nine tenths found once. The length of the CDR3 is 14 residues. Trimming pared 5 bases from V and 4 bases from J, leaving 17 bases between. Germline CDR1 is GTSNPN and CDR2 is SVGIG (reference sequence). The rearrangement joins TRBV30 to TRBJ1-2; a possible D gene is TRBD1 (5 bases). This sample comprised CD4+ T cells from peripheral blood mononuclear cells, obtained before pregnancy. The sequence derives from a female donor with multiple sclerosis, enrolled in a pregnancy study. The CDR3 protein is CAWGSSHRSYGYTF. The CDR3 DNA is TGTGCCTGGGGAAGTTCCCACAGGAGCTATGGCTACACCTTC.